This is a list of T cell receptor beta chains from one sample in a study of shared T cell receptors in the human thymus. Some clones are missing from TCRdb's copy, which holds only in-frame ones; the method was immunoSEQ multiplex PCR. The table includes 540,000 or so clones, more than 75% detected once. This sample also appeared in a second study, on human thymus T cells.

Source material: thymocytes. Source of these receptors: a boy under two years old with a congenital heart defect. Both conserved end residues are part of each CDR3. The order of the fields is clone size, D gene, J gene, V gene, CDR3 protein, CDR3 DNA. The D gene is left open where the match is weak. For some rows the clone size is stated as once, few or many, or as a class when expanded; others skip it.

NA TRBD2 TRBJ2-7 TRBV7-6 CASSSPGLAGEPPLGQYF TGTGCCAGCAGCTCACCGGGACTAGCGGGAGAGCCCCCGTTGGGGCAGTACTTC
NA NA TRBJ2-7 TRBV28 CASSLPPGIYEQYF TGTGCCAGCAGTTTACCCCCAGGGATCTACGAGCAGTACTTC
NA NA TRBJ2-7 TRBV28 CASSTQTVEYPEQYF TGTGCCAGCAGTACTCAGACAGTAGAGTACCCCGAGCAGTACTTC
NA NA TRBJ2-7 TRBV13 CASSSRPGKQYF TGTGCCAGCAGCTCCCGGCCCGGGAAGCAGTACTTC
NA NA TRBJ1-5 TRBV16 CASSQWGGGQPQHF TGTGCCAGCAGCCAATGGGGAGGCGGTCAGCCCCAGCATTTT
NA TRBD1 TRBJ2-2 TRBV29-1 CSVEEQGASTGELFF TGCAGCGTTGAGGAGCAGGGGGCGAGCACCGGGGAGCTGTTTTTT
NA NA TRBJ2-1 TRBV5-4 CASSFGRGRNNEQFF TGTGCCAGCAGCTTCGGGAGGGGGCGCAACAATGAGCAGTTCTTC
NA NA TRBJ1-1 TRBV6-1 CASSESVAKPQGRDTEAFF TGTGCCAGCAGTGAATCCGTGGCAAAGCCGCAGGGCAGGGACACTGAAGCTTTCTTT
once TRBD2 TRBJ2-1 TRBV4-3 CASSQEDASGRASYNEQFF TGCGCCAGCAGCCAGGAGGACGCTAGCGGGAGGGCCTCCTACAATGAGCAGTTCTTC
NA NA TRBJ1-1 TRBV5-6 CASSLSSRDTEAFF TGTGCCAGCAGCTTGTCCAGCAGGGATACTGAAGCTTTCTTT
NA TRBD2 TRBJ2-5 TRBV11-2 CASSLVPAGGTYQETQYF TGTGCCAGCAGCTTAGTTCCAGCGGGAGGAACGTACCAAGAGACCCAGTACTTC
NA NA TRBJ1-1 TRBV18 CASSPRPAEAFF TGTGCCAGCTCACCACGTCCCGCTGAAGCTTTCTTT
NA TRBD1 TRBJ2-7 TRBV6-5 CASSYSGNQGDYEQYF TGTGCCAGCAGTTACTCAGGTAACCAGGGGGACTACGAGCAGTACTTC
NA TRBD2 TRBJ2-3 TRBV7-8 CASSLGLAATDTQYF TGTGCCAGCAGCTTAGGGCTAGCGGCCACAGATACGCAGTATTTT
NA NA TRBJ2-1 TRBV25-1 CASSDPGAGEQFF TGTGCCAGCAGTGACCCGGGAGCGGGTGAGCAGTTCTTC
NA NA TRBJ1-2 TRBV19 CASSIERGRDYGYTF TGTGCCAGTAGTATAGAAAGGGGGAGGGACTATGGCTACACCTTC
NA TRBD2 TRBJ2-7 TRBV18 CASSPFAKAGTSLIRDTSEQYF TGTGCCAGCTCACCATTCGCGAAAGCCGGGACTAGCTTGATTAGGGATACCTCCGAGCAGTACTTC
NA TRBD1 TRBJ2-7 TRBV30 CAWTRDRGYEQYF TGTGCCTGGACTCGGGACAGGGGCTACGAGCAGTACTTC
NA TRBD1 TRBJ1-1 TRBV7-9 CASSYTGGKAEAFF TGTGCCAGCAGCTATACAGGGGGAAAGGCTGAAGCTTTCTTT
NA TRBD1 TRBJ1-4 TRBV5-1 CASSLDPPGQPNEKLFF TGCGCCAGCAGCTTGGACCCCCCGGGACAGCCTAATGAAAAACTGTTTTTT
NA TRBD1 TRBJ1-4 TRBV11-3 CASSLGSDRDRKLFF TGTGCCAGCAGCTTAGGATCCGACAGGGACCGAAAACTGTTTTTT
NA NA TRBJ1-2 TRBV19 CASSFRQEANYGYTF TGTGCCAGTAGTTTCCGACAGGAAGCTAACTATGGCTACACCTTC
NA TRBD2 TRBJ2-7 TRBV18 CASPIITCSGRSEQYF TGTGCCAGCCCAATCATCACTTGTAGCGGGAGGAGCGAGCAGTACTTC
NA TRBD2 TRBJ2-3 TRBV9 CASSVAGRATDTQYF TGTGCCAGCAGCGTAGCCGGGAGGGCCACAGATACGCAGTATTTT
NA TRBD2 TRBJ2-7 TRBV11-2 CASSSWTSGSTYEQYF TGTGCCAGCAGCTCTTGGACTAGCGGGAGTACATACGAGCAGTACTTC
NA NA TRBJ2-1 TRBV28 CASPYSPGGGTDEQFF TGTGCCAGCCCTTATAGTCCGGGTGGGGGGACCGATGAGCAGTTCTTC
NA TRBD2 TRBJ2-7 TRBV6-4 CASSDSGTSGKDEQYF TGTGCCAGCAGTGACTCTGGGACTAGCGGGAAAGACGAGCAGTACTTC